This entry lists 23 T cell receptor beta chains sequenced from one sample in a study of T cells in Graves' hyperthyroidism and ophthalmopathy. Template material for amplifying TCR beta CDR3 regions consisted of RNA transcripts. Primed by the HTBI set, a first-round RT-PCR was run on the TCR CDR3. TCRdb itself ran the multiplex PCR reads through MiXCR, one entry per CDR3 protein. The table lists under 250,000 distinct CDR3 sequences, 17% of them singletons. Sequencing was carried out using blood. These receptors came from a woman in her 50s with Graves' hyperthyroidism.

A note on this clonotype: This could be a read error, since a much larger clone is one nucleotide away. The chain couples TRBV20-1 to TRBJ1-1; possibly TRBD1 for D (6 bases). Germline V CDR1 and CDR2: DFQATT, SNEGSKA (reference sequence). The V end lost 3 bases, the J end lost 5 bases, and 22 bases lay between the germline ends. CDR3 length: 16 amino acids. CDR3 in amino acids: CSARGGGAQAKTEAFF. The DNA for the CDR3 is TGCAGTGCTAGGGGGGGGGGGGCGCAAGCTAAGACTGAAGCTTTCTTT.

In this sample, this clonotype turned up a few times. The rearrangement uses TRBV24-1 and TRBJ2-3; D is perhaps TRBD1 (6 bases). V shed 4 bases and J shed 7 bases, with 8 bases lying between them. The germline CDR1 and CDR2 sequences are KGHDR and SFDVKD. This CDR3 comprises 12 residues. This CDR3 reads CATSDGQHTQYF. As DNA, the CDR3 is TGTGCCACCAGTGACGGACAGCATACGCAGTATTTT.

This clonotype was detected ten times or more. This sequence joins TRBV6-5 and TRBJ1-1; D possibly corresponds to TRBD1 (5 bases). Trimming pared 0 bases from V and 0 bases from J, leaving 5 bases between. CDR3 length equals 14 residues. Germline loops: CDR1 MNHEY, CDR2 SVGAGI. The CDR3 DNA sequence: TGTGCCAGCAGTTACTCGGGGGTGAACACTGAAGCTTTCTTT. It is translated as CASSYSGVNTEAFF.

This clonotype was detected ten times or more. Here the CDR3 reads CASSFPHPSSSYEQYF. The CDR3 DNA is TGTGCCAGCAGCTTCCCTCATCCGTCTAGCTCCTACGAGCAGTACTTC. The rearrangement uses TRBV7-9 and TRBJ2-7, with D unresolved. CDR3 size: 16 residues. Per the germline V gene, CDR1 is SEHNR and CDR2 is FQNEAQ (reference sequence). V was clipped by 3 bases and J by 0 bases, with 15 bases between them.

In its sample, this clonotype was seen many times. This chain links TRBV18 with TRBJ2-7; D is perhaps TRBD1 (6 bases). This CDR3 region has 15 residues. The germline CDR1 and CDR2 sequences are KGHSH and LQKENI. V lost 2 bases to trimming and J lost 7 bases, with 18 bases between them. CDR3 region: CASSPRQGYSGEQYF. The CDR3 bases are TGTGCCAGCTCACCAAGGCAGGGGTATTCGGGAGAGCAGTACTTC.

This clonotype appeared many times. This chain connects TRBV18 to TRBJ2-7; the D call may be TRBD1 or TRBD2 (5 bases each). There are 13 residues in the CDR3. Trimming shortened V by 3 bases and J by 5 bases, and 11 bases separated the two germline ends. Germline values: CDR1 KGHSH, CDR2 LQKENI. The CDR3 DNA reads TGTGCCAGCTCACCCAACGTGGGGGACGAGCAGTACTTC. This encodes CASSPNVGDEQYF.

This clonotype was detected ten times or more. The CDR3 protein is CSAREGGSRSYEQYF. For the CDR3, the DNA is TGCAGTGCTAGAGAAGGGGGCAGCCGGTCCTACGAGCAGTACTTC. The chain recombines TRBV20-1 with TRBJ2-7; TRBD1 aligns across 7 bases. Germline V gene sequence: CDR1 DFQATT, CDR2 SNEGSKA (reference sequence). CDR3 length: 15 residues. The ends lost 0 bases at V and 1 base at J; junction bases unmatched: 6.

CDR3 residues: CASSQRGKGLGTQYF. CDR3 DNA sequence: TGTGCCAGCAGCCAACGGGGCAAGGGCTTGGGCACGCAGTATTTT. The chain is built from TRBV11-2 and TRBJ2-3; D is possibly TRBD1 or TRBD2 (5 bases each). With 5 bases removed from V and 9 bases from J, the gap between germline ends came to 21 bases. CDR1 and CDR2 from the germline V gene are SGHAT and FQNNGV. The length of the CDR3 is 15 residues.

Only a few counts were recorded for this clonotype. The chain employs TRBV27 and TRBJ1-5; 7 nucleotides match TRBD1. Germline-derived CDR1 and CDR2 are MNHEY and SMNVEV (reference sequence). With 5 bases clipped from V and 2 bases from J, the junction kept 6 bases outside the gene matches. CDR3 length: 15 amino acids. The CDR3 sequence is CASSTGEEGNQPQHF. Written as DNA, the CDR3 is TGTGCCAGCAGTACAGGGGAGGAGGGCAATCAGCCCCAGCATTTT.

This rearrangement joins TRBV6-1 to TRBJ2-5; D gene unclear. V lost 7 bases to trimming and J lost 2 bases, with 14 bases between them. Looked up from germline, CDR1 is MNHNS and CDR2 is SASEGT. The CDR3 consists of 14 residues. The CDR3 DNA reads as TGTGCCAGCAATAAACGAAACGGGCAAGAGACCCAGTACTTC. Amino acids: CASNKRNGQETQYF.

This clonotype was counted many times. This chain connects TRBV11-2 to TRBJ1-5, with D possibly TRBD1 on 6 matching bases. CDR3 length: 15 residues. The germline CDR1 and CDR2 sequences are SGHAT and FQNNGV. The V and J ends lost 5 bases and 0 bases respectively, with 11 bases between them. Written as DNA, the CDR3 is TGTGCCAGCAGCCGAGGACAGAATAGCAATCAGCCCCAGCATTTT. Translated: CASSRGQNSNQPQHF.

This clonotype was counted ten times or more. The chain couples TRBV28 to TRBJ2-1; 11 nucleotides match TRBD2. The CDR3 runs 17 residues. Germline CDR1 is MDHEN and CDR2 is SYDVKM. Germline trimming cut 6 bases from V and 3 bases from J; bases unmatched to any gene: 10. The CDR3 sequence: CASRYRTSGLNYNEQFF. For the CDR3, the DNA is TGTGCCAGCAGATACCGGACTAGCGGGTTAAACTACAATGAGCAGTTCTTC.

The chain links TRBV12-3 or TRBV12-4 to TRBJ2-5, with D possibly called TRBD1 or TRBD2 (5 bases each). The V end was cut by 1 base, the J end by 5 bases, with 8 bases between. The CDR3 has 13 residues. The CDR3 sequence is CASSLGRGETQYF. The CDR3 DNA reads TGTGCCAGCAGTTTAGGACGGGGCGAGACCCAGTACTTC.

The sample holds many counts of this clonotype. J is TRBJ2-1 and V is TRBV7-3, with D perhaps TRBD1 (5 bases). The germline CDR1 and CDR2 sequences are SGHTA and FQGTGA. V lost 2 bases and J 6 bases, leaving 14 bases between the germline ends. CDR3 size: 15 residues. CDR3 loop: CASSLGATAANEQFF. The CDR3 DNA reads TGTGCCAGCAGCTTAGGGGCCACGGCGGCCAATGAGCAGTTCTTC. Full variable domain (remainder filled in from reference TRBV7-3 and TRBJ2-1): GAGVSQTPSNKVTEKGKYVELRCDPISGHTALYWYRQSLGQGPEFLIYFQGTGAADDSGLPNDRFFAVRPEGSVSTLKIQRTERGDSAVYLCASSLGATAANEQFFGPGTRLTVL.

This clonotype was counted many times. This sequence joins TRBV2 and TRBJ1-5; D may be TRBD1 (5 bases). CDR3 length equals 14 residues. The germline V and J ends were trimmed by 2 bases and 9 bases, with 14 bases remaining between them. Germline CDR1 is SNHLY and CDR2 is FYNNEI. As DNA, the CDR3 is TGTGCCAGCAGTGAAAGAGAGGGGAGTTCGCCCCAGCATTTT. Protein product: CASSEREGSSPQHF. Filled out from reference TRBV2 and TRBJ1-5, the complete variable domain reads EPEVTQTPSHQVTQMGQEVILRCVPISNHLYFYWYRQILGQKVEFLVSFYNNEISEKSEIFDDQFSVERPDGSNFTLKIRSTKLEDSAMYFCASSEREGSSPQHFGDGTRLSIL.

This clonotype was seen at least ten times. This chain connects TRBV29-1 to TRBJ2-2, with 7 bases identical to TRBD1. The junction had 9 bases not matched to a gene; V was cut back by 1 base and J by 4 bases. CDR3 size: 16 residues. Per germline, CDR1 SQVTM and CDR2 ANQGSEA. The DNA of the CDR3 is TGCAGCGTTGAAGTTACCCGACAGGGAGCCACCGGGGAGCTGTTTTTT. Its translation: CSVEVTRQGATGELFF.

The gene calls are TRBV24-1 and TRBJ2-1, with D maybe TRBD2 (5 bases). This CDR3 has 15 residues. V was shortened by 9 bases and J by 0 bases, with 14 bases between the two germline ends. Germline V gene lookup returns CDR1 KGHDR and CDR2 SFDVKD. The CDR3 region has the DNA TGTGCCACCGGAACCAGTCGGGGCTCCTACAATGAGCAGTTCTTC. As protein: CATGTSRGSYNEQFF.

This clonotype was observed at least ten times. The gene calls are TRBV3-1 and TRBJ1-1; D gene ambiguous. CDR1 and CDR2 from the germline V gene are LGHDT and YNNKEL (reference sequence). Trimming cost V 6 bases and J 1 base, with 6 bases left between them. This CDR3 region has 12 residues. CDR3 in DNA: TGTGCCAGCAGATGGGGGAACACTGAAGCTTTCTTT. As protein: CASRWGNTEAFF.

This clonotype has a count of ten or more. The rearrangement uses TRBV12-3 or TRBV12-4 and TRBJ2-2; 8 bases align to TRBD2. With V trimmed by 1 base and J by 6 bases, 7 bases remained unmatched. The CDR3 consists of 16 residues. The CDR3 reads CASSLGAGLASGELFF. CDR3 sequence (DNA): TGTGCCAGCAGTTTAGGTGCAGGACTAGCATCCGGGGAGCTGTTTTTT.

This clonotype was recorded many times. The V call is TRBV2, the J call TRBJ2-7; D may match TRBD1 or TRBD2 (7 bases each). This CDR3 has 13 amino acids. The V gene's germline CDR1 is SNHLY and CDR2 FYNNEI. V dropped 6 bases and J dropped 5 bases, with 14 bases sitting between them. CDR3 sequence: CASRRRGGDEQYF. CDR3 DNA sequence: TGTGCCAGCAGACGCAGGGGGGGGGACGAGCAGTACTTC.

In regard to this clonotype: A read error is possible here, since a much larger clone lies one base away. The genes are TRBV7-7 and TRBJ2-5; D might be TRBD1 (7 bases). The J call may be wrong; the DNA end is better matched by TRBJ2-1. Germline V gene lookup returns CDR1 SSHAT and CDR2 FNYEAQ (reference sequence). The CDR3 spans 15 residues. As DNA, the CDR3 is TGTGCTAGCAGCTTAGGGGGCCGGACGGGAGAGACCCAGTTCTTC. It translates to CASSLGGRTGETQFF.

The rearrangement joins TRBV5-1 to TRBJ2-1, with 10 bases lining up with TRBD1. V dropped 1 base and J dropped 7; count of bases not matched to a gene: 5. The CDR3 has 15 amino acids. Germline-derived CDR1 and CDR2 are SGHRS and YFSETQ. Here the CDR3 reads CASSLSGQGSNEQFF. The CDR3 nucleotides read TGCGCCAGCAGCTTGTCGGGACAGGGGAGTAATGAGCAGTTCTTC.

On this clonotype itself: This could be a read error, since a much larger clone is one nucleotide away. J is TRBJ2-7 and V is TRBV5-1; 8 nucleotides match TRBD2. The J call may be mistaken, given a closer DNA end match to TRBJ2-1. The germline V gene has CDR1 SGHRS and CDR2 YFSETQ. The CDR3 is 15 residues long. CDR3 nucleotides: TGCGCCAGCAGCCGGGGGGGGGCCCTCTCCTACGAGCAGTTCTTC. This gives the protein CASSRGGALSYEQFF.